Shown below are 13 T cell receptor beta chains from a single sample sequenced in a study of blood T cells in healthy people across ages. Primed by a sample-barcoded 5' primer and a J-beta primer mix, a second PCR proceeded for about 6 to 11 cycles. TCRdb fed the 5' RACE reads into MiXCR, producing one record per CDR3 protein. In the table there are roughly 1,800,000 distinct CDR3 sequences, about 50% of which are singletons. Sequenced input: blood. The receptors stem from a woman aged 40 to 49 in good health.

The chain is built from TRBV7-9 and TRBJ1-6; no clear D. Germline V gene sequence: CDR1 SEHNR, CDR2 FQNEAQ (reference sequence). The V end was cut by 1 base, the J end by 11 bases, with 9 bases between. The CDR3 consists of 13 residues. The CDR3 nucleotides are TGTGCCAGCAGCTTAGAAACCCATCCACCCCTCCACTTT. Encoded protein: CASSLETHPPLHF.

The V call is TRBV15, the J call TRBJ2-5, with D possibly being TRBD1 (6 bases). The assigned J gene may be wrong: the sequence end matches TRBJ2-7 better. The length of the CDR3 is 14 residues. Germline V CDR1 and CDR2: LNHNV, YYDKDF (reference sequence). The CDR3 DNA is TGTGCCACCAGCCCAGGGGATGCAATTATCGAGCAGTACTTC. Translating it yields CATSPGDAIIEQYF.

The V gene is TRBV20-1, the J gene TRBJ2-3, with TRBD2 matching over 8 bases. Germline V gene sequence: CDR1 DFQATT, CDR2 SNEGSKA (reference sequence). This CDR3 spans 13 amino acids. The junction had 5 bases not matched to a gene; V was cut back by 4 bases and J by 5 bases. The CDR3 spells CSANGLAGDTQYF. The CDR3 coding sequence is TGCAGTGCTAATGGACTAGCAGGAGATACGCAGTATTTT.

This clonotype was found a few times. This sequence joins TRBV18 and TRBJ2-3; maybe TRBD2 (5 bases). The CDR3 has 14 amino acids. V dropped 4 bases and J dropped 4 bases, with 12 bases sitting between them. The germline V gene has CDR1 KGHSH and CDR2 LQKENI. The CDR3 loop reads CASSRELGADTQYF. The CDR3 bases are TGTGCCAGCTCACGCGAACTAGGCGCAGATACGCAGTATTTT.

The V and J genes are TRBV2 and TRBJ2-7, with 9 positions matching TRBD2. The J call may be wrong; the DNA end is better matched by TRBJ2-5. Per the germline V gene, CDR1 is SNHLY and CDR2 is FYNNEI. This CDR3 spans 15 amino acids. The CDR3 region is CASSGIAGVQETQYF. The CDR3, as DNA: TGTGCCAGCAGTGGAATAGCGGGAGTACAAGAGACCCAGTACTTC.

The chain links TRBV4-1 to TRBJ1-2; 8 bases agree with TRBD1. Germline values: CDR1 MGHRA, CDR2 YSYEKL. The CDR3 totals 17 residues. The ends lost 1 base at V and 0 bases at J; junction bases unmatched: 7. CDR3: CASSQGTGRVSNYGYTF. The CDR3 nucleotides are TGCGCCAGCAGCCAAGGGACAGGGCGAGTTTCTAACTATGGCTACACCTTC.

Here the CDR3 reads CSARVVTLTNYGYTF. In DNA form, the CDR3 reads TGCAGTGCTAGGGTTGTGACACTCACTAACTATGGCTACACCTTC. This chain links TRBV20-1 with TRBJ1-2; D not certain. Per the germline V gene, CDR1 is DFQATT and CDR2 is SNEGSKA (reference sequence). This CDR3 is 15 amino acids long. Trimming shortened V by 3 bases and J by 0 bases, and 14 bases separated the two germline ends.

The rearrangement links TRBV7-9 to TRBJ2-3; unclear D gene. Germline V gene data show CDR1 as SEHNR and CDR2 as FQNEAQ (reference sequence). CDR3 size: 15 residues. The V gene lost 2 bases and the J gene lost 2 bases, with 11 bases spanning the gap. CDR3 in amino acids: CASSLPSISTDTQYF. DNA for the CDR3: TGTGCCAGCAGCTTACCGAGCATTTCCACAGATACGCAGTATTTT. The full variable domain, with the rest looked up from reference TRBV7-9 and TRBJ2-3, is DTGVSQNPRHKITKRGQNVTFRCDPISEHNRLYWYRQTLGQGPEFLTYFQNEAQLEKSRLLSDRFSAERPKGSFSTLEIQRTEQGDSAMYLCASSLPSISTDTQYFGPGTRLTVL.

The chain has TRBV9 and TRBJ1-2; D gene uncertain. This CDR3 has 15 amino acids. Trimming removed 3 bases at V and 0 bases at J, with 12 bases between. In germline, CDR1 is SGDLS, CDR2 YYNGEE. Here the CDR3 reads CASSGRPITNYGYTF. The CDR3 DNA follows: TGTGCCAGCAGCGGGCGACCGATCACTAACTATGGCTACACCTTC.

The genes are TRBV12-3 or TRBV12-4 and TRBJ1-1; weak D call: TRBD1 (6 bases). Trimming left V 6 bases short and J 6 bases short, with 14 bases between. The CDR3 is 13 amino acids. The CDR3 spells CASRGGGPPEAFF. Here the CDR3 DNA reads TGTGCCAGCAGGGGGGGGGGCCCGCCTGAAGCTTTCTTT.

Comments on this clonotype: This may be a read error, as it is one base from a much larger clone. The J gene is TRBJ2-2, the V gene TRBV7-9; 7 bases match TRBD2. The CDR3 is 15 residues long. The V gene's germline CDR1 is SEHNR and CDR2 FQNEAQ (reference sequence). CDR3 sequence reads: CASSLGGVNAGELFF. The CDR3 region has the DNA TGTGCCAGCAGCCTGGGGGGGGTGAACGCCGGGGAGCTGTTTTTT.

The chain has TRBV20-1 and TRBJ2-4, with TRBD1 matching 9 bases. Germline CDR1 and CDR2: DFQATT and SNEGSKA (reference sequence). The CDR3 is 17 residues long. V lost 0 bases to trimming and J lost 8 bases; unmatched junction nucleotides: 14. The CDR3 reads CSARDPGQGIGEDIQYF. The CDR3 DNA sequence: TGCAGTGCTAGAGACCCGGGACAGGGAATTGGGGAAGACATTCAGTACTTC.

This sequence joins TRBV5-1 and TRBJ2-5, with 10 bases identical to TRBD1. V shed 1 base and J 2 bases; nucleotides not matched to a gene: 2. CDR3 length equals 15 residues. The germline V gene has CDR1 SGHRS and CDR2 YFSETQ. CDR3 sequence reads: CASSLTGQGQETQYF. DNA for the CDR3: TGCGCCAGCAGCTTGACGGGACAGGGGCAAGAGACCCAGTACTTC.